Shown below are 19 T cell receptor beta chains from a single sample sequenced in a study of control samples from healthy donors and cancer patients (TCRdb year 2020). The library was produced with the immunoSEQ multiplex PCR assay. TCRdb retrieved this table from immuneACCESS and kept in-frame rearrangements only. Not all clones are present; in checked studies, unresolved V genes account for under half, and no reason is known for the remainder. For this sample the table gives about 120,000 clones, of which about 83% were detected only once. The top ten hold over 10% of the sample. Source material: blood. The receptors derive from a man younger than 45 in good health.

The V call is TRBV6-5, the J call TRBJ1-6; TRBD1 aligns across 9 bases. V trimming: 0 bases; J trimming: 10 bases; junction bases outside the gene matches: 4. Germline CDR1 MNHEY, CDR2 SVGAGI. This CDR3 is 15 amino acids long. The CDR3 DNA is TGTGCCAGCAGTTACTCTGGACAGGGGAAATCACCCCTCCACTTT. Translated, it gives CASSYSGQGKSPLHF.

DNA for the CDR3: TGCGCCAGCGCCCGTGACACCGGGGAGCTGTTTTTT. Its translation: CASARDTGELFF. The V call is TRBV5-1, the J call TRBJ2-2; D gene ambiguous. This CDR3 region has 12 residues. V dropped 7 bases and J dropped 3 bases, with 7 bases sitting between them. From germline, CDR1 is SGHRS and CDR2 YFSETQ. The complete variable domain, with remaining parts taken from reference TRBV5-1 and TRBJ2-2, reads KAGVTQTPRYLIKTRGQQVTLSCSPISGHRSVSWYQQTPGQGLQFLFEYFSETQRNKGNFPGRFSGRQFSNSRSEMNVSTLELGDSALYLCASARDTGELFFGEGSRLTVL.

There are a few counts of this clone. This chain connects TRBV4-2 to TRBJ2-3; D might be TRBD2 (6 bases). The CDR3 extends over 17 amino acids. V shed 0 bases and J shed 1 base, with 14 bases lying between them. CDR1 is LGHNA, CDR2 YNFKEQ, per germline. DNA for the CDR3: TGTGCCAGCAGCCAAGAGGTTAGAGCGGGTGGCACAGATACGCAGTATTTT. It encodes CASSQEVRAGGTDTQYF.

This chain uses TRBV2 with TRBJ2-5; TRBD2 matches 7 bases. The CDR3 has 15 residues. V was clipped by 4 bases and J by 2 bases; unmatched bases: 7. CDR1 and CDR2 from the germline V gene are SNHLY and FYNNEI. This chain's CDR3 is CASSGAGLDQETQYF. The CDR3 DNA follows: TGTGCCAGCAGTGGAGCCGGACTAGATCAAGAGACCCAGTACTTC.

The rearrangement joins TRBV3-1 (or the pseudogene TRBV3-2) to TRBJ1-1, with D possibly matching TRBD1 (5 bases). Trimming took 4 bases from V and 1 from J, leaving 10 bases between them. The CDR3 loop spans 14 amino acids. Germline V gene lookup returns CDR1 LGHDT and CDR2 YNNKEL (reference sequence). The chain's CDR3 is CASSRGQSNTEAFF. CDR3 bases: TGTGCCAGCAGCCGAGGACAATCGAACACTGAAGCTTTCTTT.

This clone appeared a single time. The chain links TRBV7-2 to TRBJ2-1, with TRBD2 as a possible D gene (5 bases). The CDR3 loop spans 14 amino acids. V shed 7 bases and J shed 1 base, with 11 bases lying between them. Germline V gene lookup returns CDR1 SGHTA and CDR2 FQGNSA. Here the CDR3 reads CASTWTASYNEQFF. CDR3 sequence (DNA): TGTGCCAGCACCTGGACTGCTTCCTACAATGAGCAGTTCTTC.

The chain uses TRBV5-1 and TRBJ1-1; D perhaps matches TRBD1 (6 bases). CDR3 size: 14 residues. CDR1 SGHRS and CDR2 YFSETQ come from the germline V gene. Trimming took 0 bases from V and 5 from J, leaving 11 bases between them. CDR3 protein: CASSLAGDGTEAFF. The CDR3 nucleotides are TGCGCCAGCAGCTTGGCAGGGGATGGGACTGAAGCTTTCTTT.

The rearrangement uses TRBV18 and TRBJ1-3, with 8 positions matching TRBD1. This CDR3 has 15 amino acids. Per germline, CDR1 KGHSH and CDR2 LQKENI. Trimming at V came to 3 bases and at J to 4 bases, leaving 5 bases not matched to a gene. The CDR3 DNA follows: TGTGCCAGCTCACCGGACAGGGTGGAGGGAAACACCATATATTTT. Amino acids: CASSPDRVEGNTIYF.

As to this clone: The sample carries other DNA sequences with the same CDR3. The rearrangement uses TRBV5-1 and TRBJ1-3; tentatively, D is TRBD1 (5 bases). Germline V gene lookup returns CDR1 SGHRS and CDR2 YFSETQ. Trimming left V 4 bases short and J 0 bases short, with 11 bases between. CDR3 length: 15 residues. CDR3 in amino acids: CASSLAGDSGNTIYF. CDR3 DNA: TGCGCCAGCAGCCTCGCGGGGGACTCTGGAAACACCATATATTTT.

The table lists this clone with a count of one. The chain couples TRBV12-3 or TRBV12-4 to TRBJ1-2; D might be TRBD1 (5 bases). The ends were cut back, 2 bases at V and 8 bases at J, with 12 bases in the middle. There are 13 residues in the CDR3. CDR3 DNA sequence: TGTGCCAGCAGTTTATATAGGGGCGTCGGCTACACCTTC. This encodes CASSLYRGVGYTF.

V and J are TRBV12-3 or TRBV12-4 and TRBJ1-2, with D unclear. V lost 2 bases to trimming and J lost 6 bases, with 10 bases between them. This CDR3 is 13 amino acids long. The CDR3 protein is CASSLFVGNGYTF. The CDR3 DNA reads TGTGCCAGCAGTTTATTCGTAGGTAATGGCTACACCTTC.

The CDR3 DNA reads as TGTGCCACCAGCAGTCAACCGAACACTGAAGCTTTCTTT. Amino acid sequence: CATSSQPNTEAFF. The rearrangement links TRBV15 to TRBJ1-1; D gene uncertain. Trimming cost V 3 bases and J 1 base, with 6 bases left between them. CDR1 is LNHNV and CDR2 is YYDKDF in the germline V gene (reference sequence). CDR3 length: 13 amino acids.

The rearrangement links TRBV5-8 to TRBJ2-3; unclear D gene. Germline assignment: CDR1 SGHTS and CDR2 YDEGEE. V was clipped by 1 base and J by 7 bases, with 10 bases between them. The CDR3 runs to 13 residues. The DNA for the CDR3 is TGTGCCAGCAGCTTGCTGCAAGCGAATACGCAGTATTTT. It codes for CASSLLQANTQYF.

This chain uses TRBV24-1 with TRBJ2-3; D is unclear. The germline V and J ends were trimmed by 3 bases and 3 bases, with 3 bases remaining between them. The CDR3 consists of 12 residues. The germline CDR1 and CDR2 sequences are KGHDR and SFDVKD. The DNA of the CDR3 is TGTGCCACCAGTGATACGACAGATACGCAGTATTTT. This sequence encodes CATSDTTDTQYF.

This clone was found once. Other DNA sequences within the sample encode an identical CDR3. J is TRBJ1-5 and V is TRBV12-3 or TRBV12-4, with no clear D. The CDR3 spans 13 residues. V was shortened by 1 base and J by 4 bases, with 5 bases between the two germline ends. The CDR3 DNA is TGTGCCAGCAGTTTAGGATCGAATCAGCCCCAGCATTTT. It yields the protein CASSLGSNQPQHF.

The CDR3 is CASSEFNSGQPQHF. The DNA for the CDR3 is TGTGCCAGCAGTGAATTTAACAGTGGTCAGCCCCAGCATTTT. V gene TRBV6-1 combines with J gene TRBJ1-5; D unresolved. V gave up 2 bases and J gave up 6 bases, with 11 bases separating them. Germline V gene lookup returns CDR1 MNHNS and CDR2 SASEGT. This CDR3 is built from 14 residues.

The gene calls are TRBV5-1 and TRBJ1-2, with a tentative D call TRBD1 (5 bases). Trimming stripped 0 bases from V and 6 bases from J, with 9 bases between. This CDR3 is 13 amino acids long. Looked up from germline, CDR1 is SGHRS and CDR2 is YFSETQ. In DNA, the CDR3 is TGCGCCAGCAGCTTGGCAGGGATGAATGGCTACACCTTC. Amino acid sequence: CASSLAGMNGYTF.

The V and J genes are TRBV10-3 and TRBJ2-3; unclear D gene. V lost 2 bases, J lost 6 bases, and 12 bases lay in between. CDR3 length: 14 amino acids. Per germline, CDR1 ENHRY and CDR2 SYGVKD. This CDR3 reads CAISERADADTQYF. The CDR3 bases are TGTGCCATCAGTGAGAGGGCAGACGCGGATACGCAGTATTTT.

The J gene is TRBJ2-6, the V gene TRBV6-5; D ambiguous. The germline gives CDR1 MNHEY, CDR2 SVGAGI. V dropped 2 bases and J dropped 0 bases, with 5 bases sitting between them. This CDR3 has 15 residues. CDR3 residues: CASSYASSGANVLTF. Here the CDR3 DNA reads TGTGCCAGCAGTTACGCCAGCTCTGGGGCCAACGTCCTGACTTTC.